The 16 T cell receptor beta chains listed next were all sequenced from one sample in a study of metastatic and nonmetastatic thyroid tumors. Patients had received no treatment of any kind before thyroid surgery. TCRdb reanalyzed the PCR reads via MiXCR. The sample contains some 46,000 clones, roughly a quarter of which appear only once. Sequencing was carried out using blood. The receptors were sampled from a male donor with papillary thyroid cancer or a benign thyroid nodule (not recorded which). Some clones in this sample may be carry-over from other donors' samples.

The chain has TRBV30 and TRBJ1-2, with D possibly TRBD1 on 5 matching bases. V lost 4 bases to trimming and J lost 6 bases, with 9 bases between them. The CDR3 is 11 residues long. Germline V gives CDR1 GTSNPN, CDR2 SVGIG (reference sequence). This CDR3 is CAWMRGDGYTF. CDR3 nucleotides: TGTGCCTGGATGAGAGGGGATGGCTACACCTTC.

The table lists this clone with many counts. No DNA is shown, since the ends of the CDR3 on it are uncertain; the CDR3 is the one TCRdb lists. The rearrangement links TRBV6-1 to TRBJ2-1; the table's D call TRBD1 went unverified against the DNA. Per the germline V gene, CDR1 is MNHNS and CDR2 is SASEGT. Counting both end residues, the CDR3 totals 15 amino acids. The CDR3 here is CASSVARGAYNERFF.

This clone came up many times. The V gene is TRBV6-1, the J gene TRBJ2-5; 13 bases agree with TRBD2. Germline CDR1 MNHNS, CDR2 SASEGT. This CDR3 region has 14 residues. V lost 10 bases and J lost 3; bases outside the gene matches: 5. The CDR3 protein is CANGTSGDKETQYF. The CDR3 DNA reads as TGTGCCAACGGGACTAGCGGGGATAAAGAGACCCAGTACTTC.

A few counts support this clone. CDR3 sequence: CASSPSLSQGNEQFF. The CDR3 DNA sequence: TGCGCCAGCAGTCCTTCCCTAAGTCAGGGAAATGAGCAGTTCTTC. The J gene is TRBJ2-1, the V gene TRBV10-1; maybe TRBD1 (5 bases). With 5 bases removed from V and 7 bases from J, the gap between germline ends came to 18 bases. The germline CDR1 and CDR2 sequences are WNHNN and SYGVQD (reference sequence). There are 15 residues in the CDR3.

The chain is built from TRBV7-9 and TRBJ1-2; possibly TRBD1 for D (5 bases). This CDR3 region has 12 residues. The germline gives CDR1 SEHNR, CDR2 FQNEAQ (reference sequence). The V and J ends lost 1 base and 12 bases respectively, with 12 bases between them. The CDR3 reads CASSLEGRGHTF. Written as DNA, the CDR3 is TGTGCCAGCAGCTTAGAGGGTAGGGGCCACACCTTC. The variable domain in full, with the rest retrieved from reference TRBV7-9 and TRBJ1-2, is DTGVSQNPRHKITKRGQNVTFRCDPISEHNRLYWYRQTLGQGPEFLTYFQNEAQLEKSRLLSDRFSAERPKGSFSTLEIQRTEQGDSAMYLCASSLEGRGHTFGSGTRLTVV.

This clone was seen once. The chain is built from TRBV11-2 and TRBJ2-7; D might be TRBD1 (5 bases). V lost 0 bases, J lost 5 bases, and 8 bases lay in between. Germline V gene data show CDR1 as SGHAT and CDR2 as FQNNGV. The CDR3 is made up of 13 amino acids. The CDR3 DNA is TGTGCCAGCAGCTTAGACAGGGTGGACGAGCAGTACTTC. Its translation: CASSLDRVDEQYF.

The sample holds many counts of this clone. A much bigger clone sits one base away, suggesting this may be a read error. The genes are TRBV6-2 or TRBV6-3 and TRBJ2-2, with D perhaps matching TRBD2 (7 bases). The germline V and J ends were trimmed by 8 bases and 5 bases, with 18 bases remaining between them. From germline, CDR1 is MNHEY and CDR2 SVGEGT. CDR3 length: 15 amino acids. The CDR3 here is CASGGGGGETGELFF. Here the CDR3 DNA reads TGTGCCAGCGGTGGGGGGGGCGGGGAGACCGGGGAGCTGTTTTTT.

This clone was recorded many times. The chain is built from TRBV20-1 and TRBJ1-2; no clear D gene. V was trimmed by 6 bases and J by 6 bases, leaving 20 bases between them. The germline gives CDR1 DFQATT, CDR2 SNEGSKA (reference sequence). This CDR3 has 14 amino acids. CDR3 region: CSATKLTRVDGYTF. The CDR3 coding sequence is TGCAGTGCCACTAAGCTGACTCGTGTGGATGGCTACACCTTC.

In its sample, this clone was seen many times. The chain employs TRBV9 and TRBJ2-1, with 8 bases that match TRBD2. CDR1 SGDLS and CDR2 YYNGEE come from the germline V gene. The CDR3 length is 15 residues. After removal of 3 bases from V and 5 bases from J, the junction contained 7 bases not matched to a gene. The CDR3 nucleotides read TGTGCCAGCAGCGGAATAGCGGGGCCCCACAATGAGCAGTTCTTC. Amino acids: CASSGIAGPHNEQFF.

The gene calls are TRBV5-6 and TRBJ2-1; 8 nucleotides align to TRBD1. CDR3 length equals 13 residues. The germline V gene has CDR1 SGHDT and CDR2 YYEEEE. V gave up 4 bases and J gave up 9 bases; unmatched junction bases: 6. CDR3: CASSLDRAGEQFF. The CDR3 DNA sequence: TGTGCCAGCAGCCTGGACAGGGCGGGTGAGCAGTTCTTC. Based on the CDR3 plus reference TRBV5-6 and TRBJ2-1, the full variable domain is DAGVTQSPTHLIKTRGQQVTLRCSPKSGHDTVSWYQQALGQGPQFIFQYYEEEERQRGNFPDRFSGHQFPNYSSELNVNALLLGDSALYLCASSLDRAGEQFFGPGTRLTVL.

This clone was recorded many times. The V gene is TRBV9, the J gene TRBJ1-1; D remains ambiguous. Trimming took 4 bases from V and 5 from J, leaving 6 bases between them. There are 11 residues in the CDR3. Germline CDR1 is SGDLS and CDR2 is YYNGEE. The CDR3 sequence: CASSPHTEAFF. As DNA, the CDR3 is TGTGCCAGCAGCCCTCATACTGAAGCTTTCTTT.

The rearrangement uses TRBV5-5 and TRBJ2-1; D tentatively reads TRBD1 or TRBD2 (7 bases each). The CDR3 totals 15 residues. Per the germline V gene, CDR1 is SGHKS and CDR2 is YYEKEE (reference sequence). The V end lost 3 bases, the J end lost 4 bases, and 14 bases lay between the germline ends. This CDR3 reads CASSWGGTDYNEQFF. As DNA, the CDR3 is TGTGCCAGCAGCTGGGGGGGGACAGATTACAATGAGCAGTTCTTC. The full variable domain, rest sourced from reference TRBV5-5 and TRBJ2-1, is DAGVTQSPTHLIKTRGQQVTLRCSPISGHKSVSWYQQVLGQGPQFIFQYYEKEERGRGNFPDRFSARQFPNYSSELNVNALLLGDSALYLCASSWGGTDYNEQFFGPGTRLTVL.

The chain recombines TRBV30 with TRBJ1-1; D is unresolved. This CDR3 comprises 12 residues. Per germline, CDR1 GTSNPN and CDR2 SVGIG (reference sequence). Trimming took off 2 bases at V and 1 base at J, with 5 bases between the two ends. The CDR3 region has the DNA TGTGCCTGGAGTTATGGGAACACTGAAGCTTTCTTT. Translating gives CAWSYGNTEAFF.

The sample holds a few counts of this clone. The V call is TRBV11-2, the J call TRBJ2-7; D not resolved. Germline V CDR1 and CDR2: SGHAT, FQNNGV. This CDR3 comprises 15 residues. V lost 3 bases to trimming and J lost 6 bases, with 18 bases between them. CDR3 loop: CASSFGLGSFSEQYF. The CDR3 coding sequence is TGTGCCAGCAGCTTCGGCCTAGGTTCCTTCTCCGAGCAGTACTTC.

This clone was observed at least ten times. The CDR3 DNA reads as TGTGCCTGGAGTGTAATCACAGGGGGCGGAGGATACGAGCAGTACTTC. Amino acid sequence: CAWSVITGGGGYEQYF. This rearrangement joins TRBV30 to TRBJ2-7; 9 bases are a match to TRBD1. Germline assignment: CDR1 GTSNPN and CDR2 SVGIG (reference sequence). J gave up 4 bases and V 0 bases, and 10 bases lay outside the gene matches. This CDR3 has 16 residues.

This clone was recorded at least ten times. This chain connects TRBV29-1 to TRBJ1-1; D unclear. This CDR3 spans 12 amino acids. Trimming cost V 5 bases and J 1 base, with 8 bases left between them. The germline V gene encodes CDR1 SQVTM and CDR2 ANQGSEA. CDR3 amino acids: CSVIGENTEAFF. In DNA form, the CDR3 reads TGCAGCGTTATCGGAGAGAACACTGAAGCTTTCTTT.